The rows below give T cell receptor beta chains drawn from one sample of a study of yellow fever vaccine responses in identical twins. TCRdb re-analysed the RT-PCR reads in MiXCR, keeping a single row per CDR3 protein. Of approximately 13,000 distinct CDR3 sequences listed, almost 85% were seen once; the top ten hold over 1.5%. Sequencing used T cells from blood (PBMCs), unsorted or a sorted subset (not recorded which), obtained before or after yellow fever vaccination (not recorded which). The receptors here all came from a woman aged 18-29 years who received the yellow fever vaccine. The CDR3 runs from the conserved cysteine through the conserved F or W. The order of the fields is D gene, clone size, V gene, J gene, CDR3 protein, CDR3 DNA. A D gene is named only where the DNA matches it firmly. A clone size is listed for some rows: how often the clone was seen (once, few, many), or a class if it is expanded.

>.|.|TRBV29-1|TRBJ2-2
CSVVEVDGELFF
TGCAGCGTTGTCGAAGTTGACGGGGAGCTGTTTTTT
>.|.|TRBV7-6|TRBJ2-1
CASSLSEGDEQFF
TGTGCCAGCAGCTTATCAGAGGGGGATGAGCAGTTCTTC
>.|once|TRBV20-1|TRBJ2-4
CSARMAGTHIQYF
TGCAGTGCTAGGATGGCCGGGACACACATTCAGTACTTC
>.|.|TRBV29-1|TRBJ1-5
CSATSGMSNQPQHF
TGCAGTGCTACTTCGGGTATGAGCAATCAGCCCCAGCATTTT
>.|once|TRBV29-1|TRBJ2-2
CSFGGNTGELFF
TGCAGCTTTGGGGGGAACACCGGGGAGCTGTTTTTT
>TRBD1|.|TRBV28|TRBJ2-7
CASRQRDRGYEQYF
TGTGCCAGCAGACAAAGGGACAGGGGCTACGAGCAGTACTTC
>TRBD1|.|TRBV29-1|TRBJ2-7
CSGTGTGDDEQYF
TGCAGCGGGACCGGGACAGGGGACGACGAGCAGTACTTC
>TRBD2|.|TRBV11-2|TRBJ2-3
CASSPRLAGTDTQYF
TGTGCCAGCAGCCCCCGACTAGCCGGCACAGATACGCAGTATTTT
>TRBD2|.|TRBV4-2|TRBJ2-1
CASSQDTSGQYNEQFF
TGTGCCAGCAGCCAAGATACTAGCGGGCAATACAATGAGCAGTTCTTC
>TRBD2|.|TRBV11-3|TRBJ2-1
CASSQSGRGYNEQFF
TGTGCCAGCAGCCAAAGCGGGAGAGGGTACAATGAGCAGTTCTTC
>.|once|TRBV29-1|TRBJ2-7
CSVARGPYEQYF
TGCAGCGTTGCGAGGGGACCCTACGAGCAGTACTTC
>.|.|TRBV4-1|TRBJ2-7
CASSQDPGLYEQYF
TGCGCCAGCAGCCAAGATCCAGGGCTCTACGAGCAGTACTTC
>.|.|TRBV11-3|TRBJ1-1
CASSPLVKIEAFF
TGTGCCAGCAGCCCCCTGGTGAAAATCGAGGCTTTCTTT
>TRBD2|.|TRBV4-2|TRBJ2-2
CASSRGGPTGELFF
TGTGCCAGCAGCCGGGGAGGGCCCACCGGGGAGCTGTTTTTT
>.|.|TRBV12-3/TRBV12-4|TRBJ2-2
CASSLGGNTGELFF
TGTGCCAGCAGTTTGGGGGGGAACACCGGGGAGCTGTTTTTT
>.|.|TRBV19|TRBJ2-5
CASKAGKEETQYF
TGTGCCAGTAAGGCAGGGAAGGAAGAGACCCAGTACTTC
>.|.|TRBV6-5|TRBJ2-7
CASSYSGVGSTEQYF
TGTGCCAGCAGTTACTCCGGGGTCGGTTCGACGGAGCAGTACTTC
>.|.|TRBV9|TRBJ2-2
CASSVAGSRELFF
TGTGCCAGCAGCGTAGCCGGGTCAAGGGAGCTGTTTTTT
>.|once|TRBV13|TRBJ2-7
CASTTDSSYEQYF
TGTGCCAGCACAACGGACTCATCCTACGAGCAGTACTTC
>TRBD1|once|TRBV4-3|TRBJ1-5
CASSPVGTGGQPQHF
TGCGCCAGCAGCCCGGTGGGGACAGGGGGCCAGCCCCAGCATTTT
>.|.|TRBV12-3/TRBV12-4|TRBJ2-7
CASSYQTGHHYEQYF
TGTGCCAGCAGTTATCAAACGGGACATCACTACGAGCAGTACTTC
>.|.|TRBV11-2|TRBJ2-3
CASSFTDTQYF
TGTGCCAGCAGCTTCACAGATACGCAGTATTTT
>TRBD2|.|TRBV11-2|TRBJ2-7
CASSLERERYEQYF
TGTGCCAGCAGCTTAGAGCGGGAGCGCTACGAGCAGTACTTC
>TRBD2|.|TRBV10-3|TRBJ2-3
CAISSVAGNTDTQYF
TGTGCCATCAGTTCTGTAGCGGGTAACACAGATACGCAGTATTTT
>TRBD2|.|TRBV18|TRBJ2-3
CASSPPGTSGSADTQYF
TGTGCCAGCTCACCACCTGGGACTAGCGGGTCGGCAGATACGCAGTATTTT
>.|.|TRBV11-3|TRBJ2-2
CASPRRGARTGELFF
TGTGCCAGCCCCAGACGGGGGGCGCGTACCGGGGAGCTGTTTTTT
>.|.|TRBV3-1|TRBJ2-3
CASSPGASTDTQYF
TGTGCCAGCAGCCCCGGGGCGAGCACAGATACGCAGTATTTT
>.|once|TRBV6-2/TRBV6-3|TRBJ2-7
CASSYGGTFYEQYF
TGTGCCAGCAGTTACGGCGGGACATTTTACGAGCAGTACTTC
>.|.|TRBV2|TRBJ1-2
CASRILTGNYGYTF
TGTGCCAGCAGGATCCTTACGGGGAACTATGGCTACACCTTC
>TRBD2|.|TRBV4-3|TRBJ2-7
CASSQGDYSRGEQYF
TGCGCCAGCAGCCAGGGGGACTATAGCCGGGGTGAGCAGTACTTC
>TRBD1|few|TRBV7-6|TRBJ1-4
CASSRFQGQGAYEKLFF
TGTGCCAGCAGCCGATTTCAAGGACAGGGAGCTTATGAAAAACTGTTTTTT
>TRBD1|.|TRBV10-2|TRBJ2-7
CASSADRVSSYEQYF
TGCGCCAGCAGTGCTGACAGGGTGAGCTCCTACGAGCAGTACTTC
>.|.|TRBV4-2|TRBJ2-1
CASSHKPRATHNEQFF
TGTGCCAGCAGCCATAAGCCCCGGGCTACCCACAATGAGCAGTTCTTC
>.|.|TRBV7-3|TRBJ2-1
CASSLTSRNEQFF
TGTGCCAGCAGCTTAACTAGCCGCAATGAGCAGTTCTTC
>TRBD1|.|TRBV4-1|TRBJ2-3
CASSRGQGSGTDTQYF
TGCGCCAGCAGCCGAGGACAGGGGTCGGGCACAGATACGCAGTATTTT
>.|.|TRBV14|TRBJ2-1
CASSQGRVGVSYNEQFF
TGTGCCAGCAGCCAAGGCCGGGTCGGAGTCTCCTACAATGAGCAGTTCTTC
>.|.|TRBV10-2|TRBJ2-5
CASGLLQETQYF
TGCGCCAGCGGACTATTACAAGAGACCCAGTACTTC
>.|.|TRBV29-1|TRBJ2-5
CSVGGRKETQYF
TGCAGCGTTGGAGGTAGAAAAGAGACCCAGTACTTC
>.|few|TRBV28|TRBJ2-1
CASSLSLGYNEQFF
TGTGCCAGCAGCCTCTCCCTGGGCTACAATGAGCAGTTCTTC
>.|.|TRBV11-1|TRBJ2-7
CASTGDSTYEQYF
TGTGCCAGCACCGGAGACAGTACCTACGAGCAGTACTTC
>.|.|TRBV25-1|TRBJ2-5
CASQRTAEETQYF
TGTGCCAGCCAGCGGACAGCAGAAGAGACCCAGTACTTC
>.|.|TRBV29-1|TRBJ2-5
CSVEGGGLPGETQYF
TGCAGCGTTGAAGGGGGCGGTCTACCGGGGGAGACCCAGTACTTC
>.|.|TRBV20-1|TRBJ2-7
CSARDPGGPYEQYF
TGCAGTGCTAGAGATCCGGGCGGCCCGTACGAGCAGTACTTC
>.|.|TRBV5-1|TRBJ1-4
CARPGGSNEKLFF
TGCGCCAGACCAGGAGGGTCAAATGAAAAACTGTTTTTT
>.|once|TRBV25-1|TRBJ2-7
CASGDNYEQYF
TGTGCCAGCGGGGACAACTACGAGCAGTACTTC
>.|.|TRBV6-1|TRBJ2-1
CASSPTSVDEQFF
TGTGCCAGCAGTCCCACTAGTGTCGATGAGCAGTTCTTC
>TRBD1|once|TRBV11-3|TRBJ2-7
CASSSSLGQLEQYF
TGTGCCAGCAGCTCCTCCCTGGGACAGCTCGAGCAGTACTTC
>.|few|TRBV20-1|TRBJ2-5
CSARAGMRWVAQYF
TGCAGTGCTAGAGCCGGGATGCGTTGGGTGGCCCAGTACTTC
>.|.|TRBV20-1|TRBJ2-3
CSARGSARTDTQYF
TGCAGTGCTAGAGGTAGTGCGCGCACAGATACGCAGTATTTT
>.|.|TRBV11-1|TRBJ1-4
CASSLADYEKLFF
TGTGCCAGCAGCTTAGCGGATTATGAAAAACTGTTTTTT